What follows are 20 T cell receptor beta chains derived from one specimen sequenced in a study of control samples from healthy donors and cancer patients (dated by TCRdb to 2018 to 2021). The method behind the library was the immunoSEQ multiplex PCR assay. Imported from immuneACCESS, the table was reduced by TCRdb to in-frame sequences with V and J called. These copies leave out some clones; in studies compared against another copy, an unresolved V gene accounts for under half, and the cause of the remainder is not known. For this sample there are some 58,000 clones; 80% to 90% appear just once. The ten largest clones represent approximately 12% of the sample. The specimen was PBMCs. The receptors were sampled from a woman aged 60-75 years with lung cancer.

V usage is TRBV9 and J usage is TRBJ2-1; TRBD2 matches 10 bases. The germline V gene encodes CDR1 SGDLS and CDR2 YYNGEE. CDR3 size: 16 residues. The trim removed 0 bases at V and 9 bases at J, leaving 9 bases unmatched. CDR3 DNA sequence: TGTGCCAGCAGCGTAGCTCCAGCGGGAGGGTTCGGTGAGCAGTTCTTC. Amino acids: CASSVAPAGGFGEQFF. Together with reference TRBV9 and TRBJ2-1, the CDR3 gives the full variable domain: DSGVTQTPKHLITATGQRVTLRCSPRSGDLSVYWYQQSLDQGLQFLIQYYNGEERAKGNILERFSAQQFPDLHSELNLSSLELGDSALYFCASSVAPAGGFGEQFFGPGTRLTVL.

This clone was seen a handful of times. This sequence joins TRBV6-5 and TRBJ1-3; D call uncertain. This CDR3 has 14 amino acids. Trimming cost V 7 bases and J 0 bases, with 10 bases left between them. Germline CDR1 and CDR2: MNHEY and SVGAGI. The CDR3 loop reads CASKLDLSGNTIYF. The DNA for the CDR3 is TGTGCCAGCAAGCTGGATCTCTCTGGAAACACCATATATTTT.

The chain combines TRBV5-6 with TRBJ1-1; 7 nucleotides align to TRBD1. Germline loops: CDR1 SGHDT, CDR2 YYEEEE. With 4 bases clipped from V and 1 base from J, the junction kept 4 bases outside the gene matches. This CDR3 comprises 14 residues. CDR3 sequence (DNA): TGTGCCAGCAGCGCGACAGGGCCGAACACTGAAGCTTTCTTT. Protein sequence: CASSATGPNTEAFF.

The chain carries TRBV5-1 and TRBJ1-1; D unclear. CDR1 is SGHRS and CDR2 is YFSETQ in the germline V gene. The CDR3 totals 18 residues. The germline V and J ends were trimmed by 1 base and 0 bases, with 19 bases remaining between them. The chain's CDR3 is CASSLFPKGRTVNTEAFF. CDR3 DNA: TGCGCCAGCAGCTTGTTTCCCAAGGGCCGAACTGTGAACACTGAAGCTTTCTTT.

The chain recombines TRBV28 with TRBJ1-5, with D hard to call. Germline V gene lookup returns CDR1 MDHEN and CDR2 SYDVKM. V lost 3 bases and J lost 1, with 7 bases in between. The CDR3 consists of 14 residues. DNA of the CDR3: TGTGCCAGCAGTTTGAGACTGAGCAATCAGCCCCAGCATTTT. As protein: CASSLRLSNQPQHF.

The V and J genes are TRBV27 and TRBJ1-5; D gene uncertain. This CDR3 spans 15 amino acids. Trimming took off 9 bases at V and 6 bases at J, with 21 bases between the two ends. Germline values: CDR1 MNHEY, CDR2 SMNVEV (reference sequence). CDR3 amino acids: CASQALRNRGQPQHF. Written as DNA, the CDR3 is TGTGCCAGTCAGGCTCTTCGAAACCGCGGTCAGCCCCAGCATTTT.

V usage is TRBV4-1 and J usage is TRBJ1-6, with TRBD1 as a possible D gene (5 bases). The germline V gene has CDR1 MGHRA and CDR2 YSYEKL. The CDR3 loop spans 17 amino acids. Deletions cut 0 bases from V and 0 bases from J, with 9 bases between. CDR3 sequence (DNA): TGCGCCAGCAGCCAAGAACAGGCGAGCTCCTATAATTCACCCCTCCACTTT. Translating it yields CASSQEQASSYNSPLHF.

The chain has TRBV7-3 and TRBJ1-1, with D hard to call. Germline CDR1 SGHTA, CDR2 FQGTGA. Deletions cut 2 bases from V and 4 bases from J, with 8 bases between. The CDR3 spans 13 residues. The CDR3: CASSLQARTEAFF. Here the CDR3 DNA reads TGTGCCAGCAGCTTACAGGCTCGCACTGAAGCTTTCTTT.

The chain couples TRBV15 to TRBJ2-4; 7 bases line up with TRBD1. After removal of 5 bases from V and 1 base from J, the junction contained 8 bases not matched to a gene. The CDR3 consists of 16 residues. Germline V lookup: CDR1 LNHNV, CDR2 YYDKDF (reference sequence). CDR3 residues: CATSATGAMAKNIQYF. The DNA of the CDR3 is TGTGCCACCAGCGCCACAGGGGCGATGGCCAAAAACATTCAGTACTTC.

CDR3 sequence (DNA): TGTGCCAGCAGCGGCGGGCAGGGGAATTCACCCCTCCACTTT. This gives the protein CASSGGQGNSPLHF. The chain has TRBV2 and TRBJ1-6, with D possibly matching TRBD1 (6 bases). The germline V and J ends were trimmed by 6 bases and 7 bases, with 13 bases remaining between them. Per germline, CDR1 SNHLY and CDR2 FYNNEI. This CDR3 has 14 residues.

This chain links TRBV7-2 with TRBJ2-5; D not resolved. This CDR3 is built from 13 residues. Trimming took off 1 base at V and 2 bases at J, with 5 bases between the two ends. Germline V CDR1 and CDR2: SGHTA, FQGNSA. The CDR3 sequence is CASSLGVQETQYF. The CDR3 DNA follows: TGTGCCAGCAGCTTAGGGGTTCAAGAGACCCAGTACTTC.

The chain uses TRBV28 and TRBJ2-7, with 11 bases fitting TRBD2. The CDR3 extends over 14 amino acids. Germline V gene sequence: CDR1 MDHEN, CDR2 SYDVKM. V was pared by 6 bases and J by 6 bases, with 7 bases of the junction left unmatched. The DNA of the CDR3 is TGTGCCAGCAGACCACTAGCGGGAGCAAGCGAGCAGTACTTC. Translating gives CASRPLAGASEQYF.

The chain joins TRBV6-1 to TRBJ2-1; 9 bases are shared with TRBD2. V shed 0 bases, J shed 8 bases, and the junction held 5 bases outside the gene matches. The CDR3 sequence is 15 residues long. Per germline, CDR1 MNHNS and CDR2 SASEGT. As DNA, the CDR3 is TGTGCCAGCAGTGAAGCTGCGGGGGGGCTGGATGAGCAGTTCTTC. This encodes CASSEAAGGLDEQFF.

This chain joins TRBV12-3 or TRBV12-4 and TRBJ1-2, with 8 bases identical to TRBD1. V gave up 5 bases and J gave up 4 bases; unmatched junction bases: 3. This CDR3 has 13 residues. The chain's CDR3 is CASSNGQGYGYTF. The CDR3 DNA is TGTGCCAGCAGTAACGGACAGGGCTATGGCTACACCTTC.

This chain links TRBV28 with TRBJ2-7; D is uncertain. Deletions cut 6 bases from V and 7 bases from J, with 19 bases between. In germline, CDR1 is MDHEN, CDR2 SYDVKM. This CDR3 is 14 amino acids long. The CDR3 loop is CASSAWSGTREQYF. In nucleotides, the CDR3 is TGTGCCAGCAGCGCCTGGTCGGGCACGCGAGAGCAGTACTTC. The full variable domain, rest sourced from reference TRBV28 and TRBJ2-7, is DVKVTQSSRYLVKRTGEKVFLECVQDMDHENMFWYRQDPGLGLRLIYFSYDVKMKEKGDIPEGYSVSREKKERFSLILESASTNQTSMYLCASSAWSGTREQYFGPGTRLTVT.

CDR3 sequence: CAWTPPGLLDIGQYF. DNA for the CDR3: TGTGCCTGGACTCCGCCGGGACTCCTAGATATCGGGCAGTACTTC. The chain has TRBV30 and TRBJ2-7, with D perhaps matching TRBD2 (6 bases). The CDR3 is 15 residues long. The V gene's germline CDR1 is GTSNPN and CDR2 SVGIG (reference sequence). V lost 4 bases, J lost 9 bases, and 25 bases lay in between.

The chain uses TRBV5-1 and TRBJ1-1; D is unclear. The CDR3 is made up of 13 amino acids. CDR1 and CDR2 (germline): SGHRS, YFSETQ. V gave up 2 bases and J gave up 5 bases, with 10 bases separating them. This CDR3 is CASSFGEGTEAFF. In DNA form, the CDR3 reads TGCGCCAGCAGCTTCGGAGAGGGTACTGAAGCTTTCTTT.

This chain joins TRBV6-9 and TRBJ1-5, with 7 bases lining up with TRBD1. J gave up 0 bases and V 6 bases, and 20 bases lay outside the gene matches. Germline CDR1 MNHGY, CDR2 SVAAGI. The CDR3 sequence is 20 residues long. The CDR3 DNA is TGTGCCAGCAGAAAGCTTACAGGGGACCTTAAACATTATAGCAATCAGCCCCAGCATTTT. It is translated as CASRKLTGDLKHYSNQPQHF.

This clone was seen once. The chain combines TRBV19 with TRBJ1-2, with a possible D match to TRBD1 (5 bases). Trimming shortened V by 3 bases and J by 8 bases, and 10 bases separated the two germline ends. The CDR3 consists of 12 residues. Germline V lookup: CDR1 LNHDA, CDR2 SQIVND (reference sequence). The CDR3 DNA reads TGTGCCAGTAGTATCGACAGAGGCGGCTACACCTTC. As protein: CASSIDRGGYTF.

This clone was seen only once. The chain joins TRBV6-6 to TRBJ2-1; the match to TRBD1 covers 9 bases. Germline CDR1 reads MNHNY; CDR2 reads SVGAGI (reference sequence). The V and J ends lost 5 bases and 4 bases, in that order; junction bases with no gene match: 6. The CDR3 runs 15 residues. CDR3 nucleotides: TGTGCCAGCAGTCGCGGGACAGGGACGTACAATGAGCAGTTCTTC. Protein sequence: CASSRGTGTYNEQFF.